A single sample gave rise to the 16 T cell receptor beta chains below, sequenced in a study of post-analysis software for immune sequencing data. General study points: The five TRBV segments detected at higher frequency in patients than in controls included TRBV5-6, TRBV5-1 and TRBV20-1.

The antigens for these receptors are not known. The library was made from cDNA and included unique molecular identifiers. TCRdb re-called the PCR reads through MiXCR, storing one row per CDR3 protein. The sample yields some 260,000 distinct CDR3 sequences, 35% to 45% seen once. The specimen was blood. These receptor sequences come from a girl aged 10 to 17 with multiple sclerosis.

On this clonotype itself: Being one base from a much bigger clone, this may be a read error. The genes are TRBV29-1 and TRBJ2-3; unclear D gene. Germline V gene sequence: CDR1 SQVTM, CDR2 ANQGSEA. Trimming cost V 3 bases and J 3 bases, with 10 bases left between them. CDR3 length equals 13 residues. Here the CDR3 reads CSVETPLTDTQYF. The CDR3 DNA reads as TGCAGCGTTGAGACCCCTCTGACAGATACGCAGTATTTT.

The CDR3 bases are TGTGCCAGCAGCTGGGACTTCAACAATGAGCAGTTCTTC. It specifies CASSWDFNNEQFF. The rearrangement links TRBV5-6 to TRBJ2-1, with D tentatively TRBD2 (6 bases). The CDR3 length is 13 residues. Trimming left V 3 bases short and J 5 bases short, with 9 bases between. Germline lookup yields CDR1 SGHDT and CDR2 YYEEEE.

This clonotype was counted ten times or more. The chain has TRBV7-2 and TRBJ1-4, with no clear D. CDR1 and CDR2 from the germline V gene are SGHTA and FQGNSA. Trimming took 1 base from V and 7 from J, leaving 7 bases between them. This CDR3 has 13 amino acids. The CDR3 spells CASSLVWGEKLFF. The CDR3 region has the DNA TGTGCCAGCAGCTTAGTTTGGGGTGAAAAACTGTTTTTT.

This clonotype was picked up a small number of times. Sequence at one end of the junction differs from germline and may be a read error. The chain employs TRBV5-1 and TRBJ1-5; perhaps TRBD1 as D (5 bases). This CDR3 has 15 amino acids. Looked up from germline, CDR1 is SGHRS and CDR2 is YFSETQ. The CDR3 DNA reads as TGCGCCAGCAGATCAGGGTTTCGTTGGGATCACCCCCAGCATTTT. This encodes CASRSGFRWDHPQHF.

Turning to this clonotype: A read error is possible here, since a much larger clone lies one base away. V gene TRBV7-9 combines with J gene TRBJ1-1, with D possibly being TRBD1 (6 bases). V was shortened by 5 bases and J by 8 bases, with 12 bases between the two germline ends. This CDR3 spans 12 amino acids. Germline CDR1 reads SEHNR; CDR2 reads FQNEAQ (reference sequence). The CDR3 here is CASSRDKGEAFF. Here the CDR3 DNA reads TGTGCCAGCAGCCGGGACAAGGGCGAAGCTTTCTTT.

V is TRBV11-3 and J is TRBJ2-1; 9 bases match TRBD1. Germline V gene lookup returns CDR1 SGHNT and CDR2 YENEEA. This CDR3 has 15 residues. Losses at the gene ends were 4 bases for V and 8 bases for J; bases not matched to a gene: 9. CDR3 sequence (DNA): TGTGCCAGCAGCTCGGAGGACAGGGGTACGGATGAGCAGTTCTTC. Its translation is CASSSEDRGTDEQFF.

This clonotype was recorded only once. A much bigger clone sits one base away, suggesting this may be a read error. The rearrangement uses TRBV12-3 or TRBV12-4 and TRBJ1-1, with no clear D. Trimming took 6 bases from V and 1 from J, leaving 9 bases between them. The CDR3 is 13 amino acids. CDR3 protein: CASRFKGNTEAFF. The CDR3 nucleotides are TGTGCCAGCAGGTTTAAGGGGAACACTGAAGCTTTCTTT.

The chain is built from TRBV10-3 and TRBJ2-7; 9 bases map to TRBD2. Germline V gene sequence: CDR1 ENHRY, CDR2 SYGVKD. The V gene end was trimmed by 4 bases and the J gene end by 0 bases; junction bases not matched to a gene: 7. There are 16 residues in the CDR3. The CDR3, as DNA: TGTGCCATCAGTGGGTCTAGCGGGGTGAGCTCCTACGAGCAGTACTTC. Protein sequence: CAISGSSGVSSYEQYF.

Written as DNA, the CDR3 is TGCAGCGTTGAAGATCGTTTTTACGAGCAGTACTTC. Encoded protein: CSVEDRFYEQYF. The chain joins TRBV29-1 to TRBJ2-7; D not resolved. Trimming removed 0 bases from V and 4 bases from J, with 7 bases in between. Looked up from germline, CDR1 is SQVTM and CDR2 is ANQGSEA. There are 12 residues in the CDR3.

This clonotype was picked up many times. The chain carries TRBV7-3 and TRBJ2-1, with D possibly TRBD1 on 6 matching bases. V lost 6 bases, J lost 0 bases, and 12 bases lay in between. The germline V gene encodes CDR1 SGHTA and CDR2 FQGTGA. CDR3 length equals 15 residues. CDR3 nucleotide sequence: TGTGCCAGCAGTCCCAGGGGAGACTCCTACAATGAGCAGTTCTTC. Amino acid sequence: CASSPRGDSYNEQFF.

V and J are TRBV5-1 and TRBJ1-1; D gene ambiguous. CDR3 length: 15 residues. Per the germline V gene, CDR1 is SGHRS and CDR2 is YFSETQ. The ends were cut back, 7 bases at V and 1 base at J, with 17 bases in the middle. This chain's CDR3 is CASGPWAERNTEAFF. CDR3 in DNA: TGCGCCAGCGGCCCCTGGGCTGAACGGAACACTGAAGCTTTCTTT.

This clonotype was seen ten or more times. The chain employs TRBV20-1 and TRBJ1-6; D gene uncertain. This CDR3 has 11 amino acids. V lost 3 bases and J lost 8, with 5 bases in between. The germline V gene has CDR1 DFQATT and CDR2 SNEGSKA (reference sequence). The DNA for the CDR3 is TGCAGTGCTAGGTCCGATTCACCCCTCCACTTT. This gives the protein CSARSDSPLHF.

The V and J genes are TRBV5-1 and TRBJ2-5, with 8 bases fitting TRBD1. Per germline, CDR1 SGHRS and CDR2 YFSETQ. The CDR3 extends over 16 amino acids. V lost 0 bases and J lost 11; bases outside the gene matches: 15. DNA of the CDR3: TGCGCCAGCAGCTTGGGGCAGGGGGCCTTGTACAATGAGCAGTACTTC. This gives the protein CASSLGQGALYNEQYF. The full variable domain, with the rest looked up from reference TRBV5-1 and TRBJ2-5, is KAGVTQTPRYLIKTRGQQVTLSCSPISGHRSVSWYQQTPGQGLQFLFEYFSETQRNKGNFPGRFSGRQFSNSRSEMNVSTLELGDSALYLCASSLGQGALYNEQYFGPGTRLLVL.

J is TRBJ2-7 and V is TRBV10-3, with 7 bases fitting TRBD2. This CDR3 contains 18 residues. Germline CDR1 ENHRY, CDR2 SYGVKD. The trim removed 0 bases at V and 7 bases at J, leaving 18 bases unmatched. CDR3 loop: CAISESTEASGSYNEQYF. The CDR3 DNA is TGTGCCATCAGTGAGTCGACTGAAGCTAGCGGCTCCTACAATGAGCAGTACTTC.

Points on this clonotype: Given a much more abundant clone one base away, this may be a read error. V and J are TRBV7-2 and TRBJ2-5, with D possibly matching TRBD2 (5 bases). Between the trimmed V and J ends, which lost 0 bases and 11 bases, there was a span of 13 bases. The CDR3 totals 13 residues. From germline, CDR1 is SGHTA and CDR2 FQGNSA. The CDR3 DNA reads as TGTGCCAGCAGCTTAGCGGGAGAGGGTGAGCAGTACTTC. Protein product: CASSLAGEGEQYF.

The genes are TRBV11-2 and TRBJ1-1; 7 nucleotides line up with TRBD1. In germline, CDR1 is SGHAT, CDR2 FQNNGV. V was clipped by 4 bases and J by 0 bases; unmatched bases: 5. The CDR3 length is 15 residues. The CDR3 bases are TGTGCCAGCAGCTCCATGGGACAGTTGAACACTGAAGCTTTCTTT. It encodes CASSSMGQLNTEAFF.